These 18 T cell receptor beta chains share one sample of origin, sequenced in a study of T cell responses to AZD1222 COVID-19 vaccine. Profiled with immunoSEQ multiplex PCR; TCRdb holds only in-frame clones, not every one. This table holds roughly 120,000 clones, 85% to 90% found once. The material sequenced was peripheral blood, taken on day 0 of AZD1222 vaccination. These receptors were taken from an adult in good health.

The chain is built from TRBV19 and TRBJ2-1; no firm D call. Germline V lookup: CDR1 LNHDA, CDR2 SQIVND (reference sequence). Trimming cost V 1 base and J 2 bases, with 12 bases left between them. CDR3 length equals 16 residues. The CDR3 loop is CASSIGSDRAYNEQFF. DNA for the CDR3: TGTGCCAGTAGTATAGGGTCGGACCGGGCCTACAATGAGCAGTTCTTC.

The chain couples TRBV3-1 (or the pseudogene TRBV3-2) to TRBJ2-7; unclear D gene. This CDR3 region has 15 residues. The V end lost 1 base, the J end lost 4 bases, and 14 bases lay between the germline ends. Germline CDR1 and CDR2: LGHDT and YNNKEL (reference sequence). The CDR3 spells CASSQASAGIYEQYF. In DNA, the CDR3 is TGTGCCAGCAGCCAAGCCTCCGCAGGAATATACGAGCAGTACTTC.

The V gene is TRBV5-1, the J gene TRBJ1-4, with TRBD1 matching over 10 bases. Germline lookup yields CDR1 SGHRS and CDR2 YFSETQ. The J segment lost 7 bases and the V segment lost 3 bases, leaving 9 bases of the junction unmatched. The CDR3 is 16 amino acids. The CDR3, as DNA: TGCGCCAGCAGCTCTCACGGGGGGACAGGGGCTGAAAAACTGTTTTTT. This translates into CASSSHGGTGAEKLFF.

The CDR3 loop is CASRGTGLSNQPQHF. The CDR3 nucleotides read TGTGCCAGCAGGGGGACAGGGCTGAGCAATCAGCCCCAGCATTTT. The V and J genes are TRBV6-5 and TRBJ1-5, with 9 bases lining up with TRBD1. There are 15 residues in the CDR3. Germline lookup yields CDR1 MNHEY and CDR2 SVGAGI. The ends lost 6 bases at V and 1 base at J; junction bases unmatched: 4.

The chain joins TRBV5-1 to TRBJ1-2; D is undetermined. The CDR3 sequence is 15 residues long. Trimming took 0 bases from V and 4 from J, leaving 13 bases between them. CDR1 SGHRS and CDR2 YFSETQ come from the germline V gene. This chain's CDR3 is CASSLEGRISYGYTF. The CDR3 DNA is TGCGCCAGCAGCTTGGAGGGTAGGATAAGCTATGGCTACACCTTC.

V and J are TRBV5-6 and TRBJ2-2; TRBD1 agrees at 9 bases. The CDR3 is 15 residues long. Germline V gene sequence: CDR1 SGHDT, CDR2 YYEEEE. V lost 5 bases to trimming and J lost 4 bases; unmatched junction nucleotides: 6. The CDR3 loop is CASSFGTGSTGELFF. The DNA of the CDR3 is TGTGCCAGCAGTTTCGGGACAGGGAGCACCGGGGAGCTGTTTTTT.

The CDR3 sequence is CASSPSLNSPLHF. In DNA, the CDR3 is TGTGCCAGCAGCCCAAGTCTCAATTCACCCCTCCACTTT. The chain recombines TRBV11-2 with TRBJ1-6; D gene uncertain. CDR1 is SGHAT, CDR2 FQNNGV, per germline. Trimming took off 5 bases at V and 7 bases at J, with 9 bases between the two ends. This CDR3 has 13 amino acids.

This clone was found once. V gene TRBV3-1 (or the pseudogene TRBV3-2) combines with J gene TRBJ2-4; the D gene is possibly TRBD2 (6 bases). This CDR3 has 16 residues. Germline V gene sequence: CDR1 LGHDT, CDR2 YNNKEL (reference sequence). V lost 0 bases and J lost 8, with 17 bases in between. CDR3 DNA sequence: TGTGCCAGCAGCCAAGATACCGGGACTCGGAGGGACATTCAGTACTTC. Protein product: CASSQDTGTRRDIQYF.

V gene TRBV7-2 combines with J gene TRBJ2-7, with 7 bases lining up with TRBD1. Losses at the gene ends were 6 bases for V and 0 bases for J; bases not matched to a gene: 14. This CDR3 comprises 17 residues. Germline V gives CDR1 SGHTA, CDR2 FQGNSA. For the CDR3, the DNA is TGTGCCAGCAGTCCCAGAGAAAGACGGGACAGCTCCTACGAGCAGTACTTC. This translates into CASSPRERRDSSYEQYF.

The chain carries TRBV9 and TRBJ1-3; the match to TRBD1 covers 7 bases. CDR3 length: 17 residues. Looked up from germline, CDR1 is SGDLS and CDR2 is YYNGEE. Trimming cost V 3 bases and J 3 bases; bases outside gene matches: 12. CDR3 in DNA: TGTGCCAGCAGCGGCCGGGATGTTAGACAGGGTGGAAACACCATATATTTT. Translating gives CASSGRDVRQGGNTIYF. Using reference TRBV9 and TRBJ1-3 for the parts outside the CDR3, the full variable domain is DSGVTQTPKHLITATGQRVTLRCSPRSGDLSVYWYQQSLDQGLQFLIQYYNGEERAKGNILERFSAQQFPDLHSELNLSSLELGDSALYFCASSGRDVRQGGNTIYFGEGSWLTVV.

Here the CDR3 reads CASAGDTGANQPQHF. The DNA for the CDR3 is TGTGCCAGCGCTGGGGATACAGGAGCCAATCAGCCCCAGCATTTT. This sequence joins TRBV27 and TRBJ1-5, with a tentative D call TRBD1 (5 bases). This CDR3 has 15 residues. Trimming removed 8 bases at V and 3 bases at J, with 17 bases between. Germline lookup yields CDR1 MNHEY and CDR2 SMNVEV (reference sequence).

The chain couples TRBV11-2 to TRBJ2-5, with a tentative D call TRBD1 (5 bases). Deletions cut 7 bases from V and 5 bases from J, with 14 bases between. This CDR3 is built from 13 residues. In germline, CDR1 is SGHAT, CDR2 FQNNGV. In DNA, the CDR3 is TGTGCCAGCAAAAGGGGCGTGTGGGAGACCCAGTACTTC. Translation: CASKRGVWETQYF.

CDR3 sequence reads: CASSRRTGGNTEAFF. CDR3 nucleotide sequence: TGTGCCAGCAGTCGGAGGACAGGGGGTAACACTGAAGCTTTCTTT. This chain connects TRBV28 to TRBJ1-1, with 10 bases fitting TRBD1. The CDR3 covers 15 residues. Germline V gene lookup returns CDR1 MDHEN and CDR2 SYDVKM. V shed 5 bases and J 2 bases; nucleotides not matched to a gene: 5.

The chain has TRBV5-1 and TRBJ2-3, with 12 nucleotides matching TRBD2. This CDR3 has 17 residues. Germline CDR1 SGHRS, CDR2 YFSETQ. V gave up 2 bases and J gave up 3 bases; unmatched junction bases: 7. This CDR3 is CASSFVWLAGGTDTQYF. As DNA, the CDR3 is TGCGCCAGCAGCTTCGTTTGGCTAGCGGGAGGGACAGATACGCAGTATTTT.

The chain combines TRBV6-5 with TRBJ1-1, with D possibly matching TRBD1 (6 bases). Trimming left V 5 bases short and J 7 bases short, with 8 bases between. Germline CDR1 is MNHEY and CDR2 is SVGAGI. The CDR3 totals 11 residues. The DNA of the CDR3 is TGTGCCAGCAGTCGGGACAATGAAGCTTTCTTT. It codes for CASSRDNEAFF.

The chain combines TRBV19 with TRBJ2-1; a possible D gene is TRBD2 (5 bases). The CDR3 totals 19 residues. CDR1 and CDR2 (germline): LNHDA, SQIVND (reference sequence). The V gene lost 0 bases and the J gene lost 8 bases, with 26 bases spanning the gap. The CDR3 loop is CASSIDLIRAGSMEDEQFF. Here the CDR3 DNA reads TGTGCCAGTAGTATAGACCTCATTCGGGCTGGATCAATGGAGGATGAGCAGTTCTTC.

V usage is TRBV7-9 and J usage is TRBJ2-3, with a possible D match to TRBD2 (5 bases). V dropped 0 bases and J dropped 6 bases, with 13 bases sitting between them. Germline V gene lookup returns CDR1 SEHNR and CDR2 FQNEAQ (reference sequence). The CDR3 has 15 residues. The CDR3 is CASSLAASSADTQYF. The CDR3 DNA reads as TGTGCCAGCAGCTTAGCGGCTAGCTCTGCTGATACGCAGTATTTT.

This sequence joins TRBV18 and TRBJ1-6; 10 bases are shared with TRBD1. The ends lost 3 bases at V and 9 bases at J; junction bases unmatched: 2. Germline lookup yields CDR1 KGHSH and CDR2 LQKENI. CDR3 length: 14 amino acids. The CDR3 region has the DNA TGTGCCAGCTCACCGGACAGGGGGAGTTCACCCCTCCACTTT. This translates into CASSPDRGSSPLHF.